One sample yielded the 3 T cell receptor beta chains listed below, sequenced in a study of identical twins. TCRdb reanalysed the 5' RACE reads using MiXCR and keeps one entry per CDR3 protein. The sample has a few hundred thousand distinct CDR3 sequences; around 20% are singletons. Sample: naive T cells sorted from blood. Every receptor here comes from a man aged 45-65 years in good health.

The J gene is TRBJ1-4, the V gene TRBV5-4; D not certain. The length of the CDR3 is 14 residues. The germline V gene has CDR1 SGHNT and CDR2 YYREEE (reference sequence). Trimming cost V 0 bases and J 7 bases, with 10 bases left between them. DNA of the CDR3: TGTGCCAGCAGCTTGGCGGTCGTGGGTGAAAAACTGTTTTTT. As protein: CASSLAVVGEKLFF.

This clonotype was observed a handful of times. The gene calls are TRBV20-1 and TRBJ2-1; 9 nucleotides agree with TRBD2. The trim removed 3 bases at V and 9 bases at J, leaving 12 bases unmatched. Germline loops: CDR1 DFQATT, CDR2 SNEGSKA (reference sequence). The CDR3 is 15 residues long. CDR3 DNA: TGCAGTGCTAGCCTCCTAGCGGGGAAGGCGGGTGAGCAGTTCTTC. This encodes CSASLLAGKAGEQFF.

This clonotype was found many times. The chain is built from TRBV29-1 and TRBJ2-7; 9 bases are shared with TRBD1. Germline CDR1 is SQVTM and CDR2 is ANQGSEA. The CDR3 totals 15 residues. Losses at the gene ends were 0 bases for V and 2 bases for J; bases not matched to a gene: 5. For the CDR3, the DNA is TGCAGCGTTGAAGATGTTGGACAGGGGACCTACGAGCAGTACTTC. Protein: CSVEDVGQGTYEQYF.